This TCR beta chain is from a study of blood T cell repertoires in COVID-19. Source study methods: Reference gene primer amplification gave estimated nucleated cell counts. The assay was immunoSEQ multiplex PCR, and TCRdb's table has in-frame clones only and misses some. V and J calls and clone size come straight from that table; D and trimming were deduced from the DNA. This table holds approximately 50,000 clones, approximately 82% found once. The germline gives CDR1 SEHNR, CDR2 FQNEAQ (reference sequence). Trimming cost V 5 bases and J 5 bases, with 10 bases left between them. This CDR3 region has 13 residues.

Material: peripheral blood. The chain carries TRBV7-9 and TRBJ1-5; a weak D match, TRBD1 (6 bases). The sequence was obtained from a human donor in a cohort sampled during active COVID-19. The CDR3: CASSPGQHQPQHF. CDR3 bases: TGTGCCAGCAGCCCCGGACAGCATCAGCCCCAGCATTTT.